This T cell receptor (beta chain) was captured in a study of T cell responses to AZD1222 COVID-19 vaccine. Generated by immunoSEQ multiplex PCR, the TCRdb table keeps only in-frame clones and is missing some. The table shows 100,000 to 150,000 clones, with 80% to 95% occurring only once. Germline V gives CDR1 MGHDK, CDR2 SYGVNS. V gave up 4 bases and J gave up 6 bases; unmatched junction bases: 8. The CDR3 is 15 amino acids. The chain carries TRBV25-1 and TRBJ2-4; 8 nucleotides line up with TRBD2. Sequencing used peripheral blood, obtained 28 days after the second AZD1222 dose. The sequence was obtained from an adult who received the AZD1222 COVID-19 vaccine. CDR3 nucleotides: TGTGCCAGCAGTGTTTTGGACGGGGGGGGAAACATTCAGTACTTC. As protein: CASSVLDGGGNIQYF.